These 30 T cell receptor beta chains share one sample of origin, sequenced in a study of patients and donors after allogeneic stem cell transplantation. MiXCR, run by TCRdb on the RT-PCR reads, gives a single entry per CDR3 protein. The sample consists of hundreds of thousands of distinct CDR3 sequences, around 16% of them appearing once. Sequencing was performed on blood, either unsorted or a sorted T cell fraction (not recorded which). These receptors came from a human donor who was either an allogeneic HSCT recipient or a stem cell or donor lymphocyte infusion donor (not recorded which). It is not recorded whose cells these are; they may come from a transplant donor.

The V and J genes are TRBV19 and TRBJ1-1; unclear D gene. The CDR3 is made up of 14 amino acids. The V end lost 0 bases, the J end lost 4 bases, and 9 bases lay between the germline ends. Per germline, CDR1 LNHDA and CDR2 SQIVND (reference sequence). The CDR3 DNA follows: TGTGCCAGTAGTATAGATGGGGAGACCACTGAAGCTTTCTTT. This codes for CASSIDGETTEAFF.

This clonotype was recorded a few times. This sequence joins TRBV7-2 and TRBJ2-5; the D call may be TRBD1 or TRBD2 (5 bases each). Germline V gene sequence: CDR1 SGHTA, CDR2 FQGNSA. This CDR3 has 15 residues. The V end lost 1 base, the J end lost 1 base, and 10 bases lay between the germline ends. The CDR3 region has the DNA TGTGCCAGCAGCTTAGTCAGAGGGACCCAAGAGACCCAGTACTTC. Its protein product is CASSLVRGTQETQYF.

V gene TRBV20-1 combines with J gene TRBJ1-1, with 7 bases fitting TRBD1. The ends lost 1 base at V and 4 bases at J; junction bases unmatched: 12. In germline, CDR1 is DFQATT, CDR2 SNEGSKA (reference sequence). The CDR3 spans 16 residues. DNA for the CDR3: TGCAGTGCTAGAGTAGGAGACAGGGTAGGTCTCACTGAAGCTTTCTTT. Protein product: CSARVGDRVGLTEAFF.

This clonotype was detected only a few times. CDR3 sequence: CASSLGALIHEQYF. CDR3 DNA: TGTGCCAGCAGCTTGGGGGCGTTGATCCACGAGCAGTACTTC. The V gene is TRBV11-3, the J gene TRBJ2-7, with a tentative D call TRBD1 (6 bases). The CDR3 is 14 residues long. Germline V gives CDR1 SGHNT, CDR2 YENEEA. Trimming stripped 3 bases from V and 5 bases from J, with 14 bases between.

CDR3 sequence: CASSLGVGQRDTEAFF. CDR3 DNA: TGTGCCAGCAGCTTAGGGGTGGGACAACGGGACACTGAAGCTTTCTTT. The chain couples TRBV7-9 to TRBJ1-1, with D maybe TRBD1 (6 bases). Per germline, CDR1 SEHNR and CDR2 FQNEAQ (reference sequence). V was clipped by 1 base and J by 3 bases, with 15 bases between them. CDR3 length: 16 residues. The variable domain in full, with the rest retrieved from reference TRBV7-9 and TRBJ1-1, is DTGVSQNPRHKITKRGQNVTFRCDPISEHNRLYWYRQTLGQGPEFLTYFQNEAQLEKSRLLSDRFSAERPKGSFSTLEIQRTEQGDSAMYLCASSLGVGQRDTEAFFGQGTRLTVV.

This clonotype was recorded many times. The rearrangement links TRBV7-8 to TRBJ1-1; D uncertain. The CDR3 has 14 amino acids. CDR1 and CDR2 (germline): SGHVS, FQNEAQ. V lost 1 base and J 12 bases, leaving 18 bases between the germline ends. CDR3 in amino acids: CASSLEVKGPGTFF. CDR3 in DNA: TGTGCCAGCAGCTTAGAAGTAAAGGGCCCAGGTACTTTCTTT.

The V call is TRBV20-1, the J call TRBJ2-3; TRBD1 or TRBD2 may be the D gene (6 bases each). This CDR3 is 13 amino acids long. Germline CDR1 reads DFQATT; CDR2 reads SNEGSKA (reference sequence). V was trimmed by 0 bases and J by 6 bases, leaving 10 bases between them. In nucleotides, the CDR3 is TGCAGTGCTAGAGACCCGGGGGCGGATACGCAGTATTTT. Translating it yields CSARDPGADTQYF.

The chain joins TRBV19 to TRBJ2-3; TRBD2 matches 8 bases. The CDR3 has 15 amino acids. In germline, CDR1 is LNHDA, CDR2 SQIVND (reference sequence). V shed 7 bases, J shed 4 bases, and the junction held 10 bases outside the gene matches. The CDR3 spells CASNVRGGEADTQYF. The DNA of the CDR3 is TGTGCCAGTAACGTTCGGGGGGGCGAGGCAGATACGCAGTATTTT.

This rearrangement joins TRBV27 to TRBJ2-1; D could derive from TRBD1 or TRBD2 (5 bases each). Germline V gives CDR1 MNHEY, CDR2 SMNVEV (reference sequence). This CDR3 comprises 14 residues. Between the trimmed V and J ends, which lost 8 bases and 8 bases, there was a span of 19 bases. CDR3 region: CASGIGGVGDEQFF. The CDR3 nucleotides read TGTGCCAGCGGGATTGGGGGAGTTGGCGATGAGCAGTTCTTC.

The genes are TRBV6-1 and TRBJ1-1; D ambiguous. This CDR3 region has 13 residues. Germline lookup yields CDR1 MNHNS and CDR2 SASEGT. Between the trimmed V and J ends, which lost 1 base and 5 bases, there was a span of 8 bases. CDR3 DNA: TGTGCCAGCAGTGAAGGAAGGGCAACTGAAGCTTTCTTT. It specifies CASSEGRATEAFF.

The table lists this clonotype with many counts. CDR3 nucleotide sequence: TGTGCCAGCAGTTTTCTTAGGTGGGACAATGAGCAGTTCTTC. Translated: CASSFLRWDNEQFF. This sequence joins TRBV12-3 or TRBV12-4 and TRBJ2-1, with D unresolved. V was clipped by 3 bases and J by 5 bases, with 11 bases between them. This CDR3 comprises 14 residues.

The chain links TRBV20-1 to TRBJ2-3, with 15 bases fitting TRBD2. The CDR3 sequence is 13 residues long. Losses at the gene ends were 6 bases for V and 14 bases for J; bases not matched to a gene: 9. Per the germline V gene, CDR1 is DFQATT and CDR2 is SNEGSKA (reference sequence). CDR3 region: CSANGLAGGPGYF. CDR3 coding DNA: TGCAGTGCAAACGGACTAGCGGGGGGGCCAGGGTATTTT.

The chain is built from TRBV5-1 and TRBJ2-2, with D perhaps matching TRBD2 (7 bases). Germline CDR1 is SGHRS and CDR2 is YFSETQ. Trimming removed 2 bases from V and 3 bases from J, with 14 bases in between. The CDR3 spans 16 residues. The CDR3 sequence: CASSLTGRVDTGELFF. The CDR3 bases are TGCGCCAGCAGCTTAACAGGGAGGGTGGACACCGGGGAGCTGTTTTTT.

J is TRBJ2-1 and V is TRBV19, with TRBD2 matching over 7 bases. CDR1 is LNHDA, CDR2 SQIVND, per germline (reference sequence). This CDR3 comprises 17 residues. After removal of 1 base from V and 5 bases from J, the junction contained 11 bases not matched to a gene. In nucleotides, the CDR3 is TGTGCCAGTAGTATAGGTACGGAGTGGCTAGCGGACAATGAGCAGTTCTTC. Its translation: CASSIGTEWLADNEQFF.

The chain employs TRBV29-1 and TRBJ2-6, with a weak D call TRBD1 (5 bases). V was pared by 2 bases and J by 2 bases, with 22 bases between. The V gene's germline CDR1 is SQVTM and CDR2 ANQGSEA. The CDR3 runs 19 residues. The CDR3 reads CSVEISQPGRPTGANVLTF. The CDR3 DNA is TGCAGCGTTGAAATTTCCCAACCAGGGCGCCCTACTGGGGCCAACGTCCTGACTTTC.

Many counts were recorded for this clonotype. The chain joins TRBV11-2 to TRBJ1-4; D remains ambiguous. Germline values: CDR1 SGHAT, CDR2 FQNNGV. Trimming cost V 0 bases and J 3 bases, with 5 bases left between them. CDR3 size: 14 residues. The CDR3 nucleotides read TGTGCCAGCAGCTTAGAAGGCTCTAATGAAAAACTGTTTTTT. The encoded protein is CASSLEGSNEKLFF.

This clonotype showed up just a few times. The J gene is TRBJ2-1, the V gene TRBV24-1; TRBD1 agrees at 7 bases. CDR1 is KGHDR and CDR2 is SFDVKD in the germline V gene. V lost 0 bases and J lost 6; bases outside the gene matches: 7. The CDR3 spans 16 residues. CDR3 sequence: CATSDLRDRRGNEQFF. In DNA, the CDR3 is TGTGCCACCAGTGATTTGCGGGACAGACGAGGCAATGAGCAGTTCTTC.

This chain joins TRBV20-1 and TRBJ2-7; weak D call: TRBD1 (6 bases). Trimming removed 1 base at V and 0 bases at J, with 10 bases between. Per germline, CDR1 DFQATT and CDR2 SNEGSKA (reference sequence). The CDR3 runs 14 residues. The CDR3 nucleotides are TGCAGTGCTAGAGTGGGGGCGTCCTCCTACGAGCAGTACTTC. Translated, it gives CSARVGASSYEQYF.

This clonotype was seen at least ten times. This chain uses TRBV12-3 or TRBV12-4 with TRBJ1-1, with TRBD1 matching over 8 bases. The CDR3 totals 15 residues. Unmatched junction bases numbered 2, after V lost 2 bases and J lost 0 bases. The CDR3 region is CASSLQGAMNTEAFF. The DNA for the CDR3 is TGTGCCAGCAGTTTACAGGGGGCTATGAACACTGAAGCTTTCTTT.

The genes are TRBV7-2 and TRBJ2-5; D is tentatively TRBD1 or TRBD2 (6 bases each). Germline CDR1 and CDR2: SGHTA and FQGNSA. The CDR3 runs to 15 residues. Trimming stripped 5 bases from V and 5 bases from J, with 18 bases between. Here the CDR3 DNA reads TGTGCCAGCAGCCCAAGAAGGGGGGTGAGGGAGACCCAGTACTTC. This translates into CASSPRRGVRETQYF.

V usage is TRBV7-8 and J usage is TRBJ1-5; possibly TRBD1 for D (5 bases). Germline-derived CDR1 and CDR2 are SGHVS and FQNEAQ. The CDR3 totals 13 residues. The ends were cut back, 3 bases at V and 7 bases at J, with 10 bases in the middle. CDR3 DNA sequence: TGTGCCAGCAGCTTTCGGGGGGTCCAGCCCCAGCATTTT. The encoded protein is CASSFRGVQPQHF.

This clonotype was detected ten times or more. CDR3 in amino acids: CAIIQGRQPQHF. The CDR3 bases are TGTGCCATCATACAGGGTCGTCAGCCCCAGCATTTT. This chain connects TRBV12-3 or TRBV12-4 to TRBJ1-5, with TRBD1 as a possible D gene (6 bases). V was clipped by 10 bases and J by 6 bases, with 13 bases between them. The CDR3 runs to 12 residues.

The chain carries TRBV5-4 and TRBJ2-1, with D tentatively TRBD2 (5 bases). V lost 4 bases to trimming and J lost 8 bases, with 13 bases between them. Per germline, CDR1 SGHNT and CDR2 YYREEE (reference sequence). The length of the CDR3 is 13 residues. The CDR3 here is CASSPPGTYEQFF. CDR3 nucleotides: TGTGCCAGCAGCCCCCCGGGAACTTATGAGCAGTTCTTC.

The chain employs TRBV10-3 and TRBJ2-7; TRBD2 matches at 10 bases. The ends lost 0 bases at V and 5 bases at J; junction bases unmatched: 10. The CDR3 loop spans 17 amino acids. The germline V gene has CDR1 ENHRY and CDR2 SYGVKD. CDR3 in DNA: TGTGCCATCAGTGAGTCGTTAGGAGCGGGAGGGCGGCACGAGCAGTACTTC. It codes for CAISESLGAGGRHEQYF.

CDR3 residues: CASSTWRGELFF. CDR3 nucleotides: TGCGCCAGCAGCACTTGGAGGGGGGAGCTGTTTTTT. The rearrangement links TRBV4-1 to TRBJ2-2; possibly TRBD2 for D (5 bases). Trimming left V 5 bases short and J 8 bases short, with 9 bases between. Germline V lookup: CDR1 MGHRA, CDR2 YSYEKL. CDR3 length: 12 residues.

This clonotype was seen more than once but under ten times. The genes are TRBV13 and TRBJ2-2, with a tentative D call TRBD2 (5 bases). The CDR3 spans 12 residues. The germline V and J ends were trimmed by 6 bases and 6 bases, with 8 bases remaining between them. Looked up from germline, CDR1 is PRHDT and CDR2 is FYEKMQ (reference sequence). CDR3 in amino acids: CASSQRSGELFF. Written as DNA, the CDR3 is TGTGCCAGCAGTCAGCGGTCCGGGGAGCTGTTTTTT.

V is TRBV20-1 and J is TRBJ1-2, with 8 bases that match TRBD1. Germline loops: CDR1 DFQATT, CDR2 SNEGSKA (reference sequence). The CDR3 is 14 residues long. V lost 2 bases, J lost 7 bases, and 9 bases stayed unmatched. The CDR3 sequence is CSARPRTGLGGYTF. The CDR3, as DNA: TGCAGTGCTAGACCCAGGACAGGGTTGGGTGGCTACACCTTC.

This clonotype was seen at least ten times. The CDR3 DNA sequence: TGCGCCAGCAGCCGGGGGACTAGCGGGAGTCGAGGCACCGGGGAGCTGTTTTTT. This translates into CASSRGTSGSRGTGELFF. The chain combines TRBV4-1 with TRBJ2-2; 14 nucleotides align to TRBD2. The CDR3 is made up of 18 amino acids. CDR1 is MGHRA, CDR2 YSYEKL, per germline. Trimming at V came to 4 bases and at J to 4 bases, leaving 8 bases not matched to a gene.

This clonotype was detected only a few times. The chain is built from TRBV9 and TRBJ2-1; D is possibly TRBD1 or TRBD2 (5 bases each). V gave up 0 bases and J gave up 6 bases, with 16 bases separating them. This CDR3 spans 16 amino acids. Germline CDR1 reads SGDLS; CDR2 reads YYNGEE. For the CDR3, the DNA is TGTGCCAGCAGCGTAGTTGAGGGGAAAGTGGTCAATGAGCAGTTCTTC. It yields the protein CASSVVEGKVVNEQFF.

Ten or more counts support this clonotype. The chain joins TRBV6-1 to TRBJ1-1; 9 bases fit TRBD1. V gave up 5 bases and J gave up 4 bases; unmatched junction bases: 5. Germline CDR1 is MNHNS and CDR2 is SASEGT. This CDR3 is 14 amino acids long. The CDR3 bases are TGTGCCAGCAGTCTTAAACAGGGGGCCACTGAAGCTTTCTTT. Its protein product is CASSLKQGATEAFF.